The 10 T cell receptor beta chains below were found in one sample sequenced in a study of shared T cell receptors in the human thymus. Generated by immunoSEQ multiplex PCR, the TCRdb table keeps only in-frame clones and is missing some. The sample shows 500,000 to 850,000 clones, more than 75% of them seen only once. The same data also went into a second study, on human thymus T cells.

Sequencing was carried out using thymocytes. The receptors originated from a boy younger than two with a congenital heart defect.

This clone was seen once. This chain joins TRBV29-1 and TRBJ2-3; D is undetermined. Germline CDR1 reads SQVTM; CDR2 reads ANQGSEA. V was trimmed by 8 bases and J by 5 bases, leaving 11 bases between them. The CDR3 is 11 residues long. The CDR3 is CSSGEGDTQYF. The CDR3 DNA is TGCAGCTCCGGAGAAGGAGATACGCAGTATTTT.

The chain uses TRBV7-9 and TRBJ1-4; D ambiguous. The V gene lost 6 bases and the J gene lost 5 bases, with 4 bases spanning the gap. The CDR3 loop spans 11 amino acids. In germline, CDR1 is SEHNR, CDR2 FQNEAQ (reference sequence). The CDR3 DNA reads TGTGCCAGCAGTATGAATGAAAAACTGTTTTTT. This sequence encodes CASSMNEKLFF.

The chain couples TRBV19 to TRBJ2-7; D gene ambiguous. Trimming took 3 bases from V and 4 from J, leaving 7 bases between them. The CDR3 runs 12 residues. Germline CDR1 is LNHDA and CDR2 is SQIVND (reference sequence). For the CDR3, the DNA is TGTGCCAGTAGTATCAACGGTTACGAGCAGTACTTC. It codes for CASSINGYEQYF.

The chain is built from TRBV4-3 and TRBJ2-3, with 7 bases identical to TRBD2. V lost 1 base and J lost 6; bases outside the gene matches: 7. The CDR3 contains 15 residues. CDR1 and CDR2 from the germline V gene are LGHNA and YSLEER. CDR3 in DNA: TGCGCCAGCAGCCAAGTGGGCGGGAGCGGGGATACGCAGTATTTT. Translation gives CASSQVGGSGDTQYF.

J is TRBJ1-1 and V is TRBV29-1; TRBD1 aligns across 7 bases. This CDR3 has 14 residues. The germline CDR1 and CDR2 sequences are SQVTM and ANQGSEA. J lost 1 base, V lost 6 bases, and 8 bases had no gene match. The CDR3 DNA is TGCAGCGTCCACAGACAGGGCAAGAACACTGAAGCTTTCTTT. Its protein product is CSVHRQGKNTEAFF. The complete variable domain, with remaining parts taken from reference TRBV29-1 and TRBJ1-1, reads SAVISQKPSRDICQRGTSLTIQCQVDSQVTMMFWYRQQPGQSLTLIATANQGSEATYESGFVIDKFPISRPNLTFSTLTVSNMSPEDSSIYLCSVHRQGKNTEAFFGQGTRLTVV.

CDR3 sequence reads: CASSYKQGRSGNTIYF. In DNA form, the CDR3 reads TGTGCCAGCAGTTACAAACAGGGGAGGTCTGGAAACACCATATATTTT. The gene calls are TRBV6-5 and TRBJ1-3; 7 bases are a match to TRBD1. Germline V gives CDR1 MNHEY, CDR2 SVGAGI. This CDR3 is 16 amino acids long. V shed 2 bases, J shed 1 base, and the junction held 5 bases outside the gene matches.

The chain carries TRBV30 and TRBJ2-1; 8 bases fit TRBD2. CDR3 size: 16 residues. Germline CDR1 is GTSNPN and CDR2 is SVGIG (reference sequence). J lost 9 bases, V lost 1 base, and 14 bases had no gene match. CDR3 protein: CAWSEPGLVSGTEQFF. For the CDR3, the DNA is TGTGCCTGGAGTGAGCCGGGTTTGGTTAGCGGGACTGAGCAGTTCTTC.

This chain links TRBV6-1 with TRBJ2-5; D not resolved. Near its end, the DNA agrees better with TRBJ2-7, so the J call may be wrong. The CDR3 loop spans 13 amino acids. CDR1 is MNHNS and CDR2 is SASEGT in the germline V gene. The CDR3 DNA is TGTGCCAGCAGGGTAACAGTTACCTACGAGCAGTACTTC. Translated, it gives CASRVTVTYEQYF.

The chain carries TRBV7-9 and TRBJ2-1, with 9 bases that match TRBD2. CDR1 SEHNR and CDR2 FQNEAQ come from the germline V gene (reference sequence). The CDR3 runs to 16 residues. Trimming cost V 5 bases and J 6 bases; bases outside gene matches: 11. The DNA of the CDR3 is TGTGCCAGCAGCGCAGCGGGGGGCAGGGGCTGCAATGAGCAGTTCTTC. Protein sequence: CASSAAGGRGCNEQFF.

This chain connects TRBV4-1 to TRBJ1-1; possibly TRBD1 for D (6 bases). The CDR3 has 15 amino acids. Germline lookup yields CDR1 MGHRA and CDR2 YSYEKL. With 3 bases removed from V and 2 bases from J, the gap between germline ends came to 13 bases. The CDR3 nucleotides are TGCGCCAGCAGCCATCAAACAGGGTTTAACACTGAAGCTTTCTTT. The encoded protein is CASSHQTGFNTEAFF.